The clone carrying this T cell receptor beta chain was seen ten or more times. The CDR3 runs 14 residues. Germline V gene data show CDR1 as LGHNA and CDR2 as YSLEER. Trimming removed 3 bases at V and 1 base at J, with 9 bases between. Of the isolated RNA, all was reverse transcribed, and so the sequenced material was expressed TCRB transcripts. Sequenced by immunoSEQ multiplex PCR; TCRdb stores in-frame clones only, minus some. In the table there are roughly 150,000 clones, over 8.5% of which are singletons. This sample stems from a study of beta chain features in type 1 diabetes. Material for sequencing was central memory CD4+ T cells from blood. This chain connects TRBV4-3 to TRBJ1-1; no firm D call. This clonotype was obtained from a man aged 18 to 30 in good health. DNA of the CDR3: TGCGCCAGCAGCCATCCGGGCAGGAACACTGAAGCTTTCTTT. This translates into CASSHPGRNTEAFF.